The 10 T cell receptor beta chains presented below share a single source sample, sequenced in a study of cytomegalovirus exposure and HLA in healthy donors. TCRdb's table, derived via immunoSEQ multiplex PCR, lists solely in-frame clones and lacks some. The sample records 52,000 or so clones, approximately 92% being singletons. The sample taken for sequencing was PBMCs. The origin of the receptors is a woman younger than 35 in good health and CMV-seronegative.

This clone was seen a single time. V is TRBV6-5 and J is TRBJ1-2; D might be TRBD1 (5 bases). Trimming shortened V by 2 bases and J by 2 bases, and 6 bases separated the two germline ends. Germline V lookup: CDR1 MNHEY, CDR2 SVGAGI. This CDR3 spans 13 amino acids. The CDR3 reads CASSYGGNYGYTF. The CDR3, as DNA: TGTGCCAGCAGTTACGGGGGGAACTATGGCTACACCTTC.

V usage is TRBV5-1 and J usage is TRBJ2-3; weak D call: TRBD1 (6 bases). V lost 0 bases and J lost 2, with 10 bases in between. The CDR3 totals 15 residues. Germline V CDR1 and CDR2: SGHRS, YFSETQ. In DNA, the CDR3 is TGCGCCAGCAGCTTGGGACAGGTGTACACAGATACGCAGTATTTT. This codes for CASSLGQVYTDTQYF.

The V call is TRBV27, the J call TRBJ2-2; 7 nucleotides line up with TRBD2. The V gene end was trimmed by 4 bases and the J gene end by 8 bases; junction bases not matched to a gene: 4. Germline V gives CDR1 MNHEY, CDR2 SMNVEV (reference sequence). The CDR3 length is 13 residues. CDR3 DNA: TGTGCCAGCAGTTCGTGGGGGGGTGGGGAGCTGTTTTTT. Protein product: CASSSWGGGELFF.

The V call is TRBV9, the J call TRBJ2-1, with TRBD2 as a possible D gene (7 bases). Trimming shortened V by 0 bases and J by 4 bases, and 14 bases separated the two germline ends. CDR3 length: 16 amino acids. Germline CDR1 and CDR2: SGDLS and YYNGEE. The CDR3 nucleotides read TGTGCCAGCAGCGTAGGTGGGAGGGGGACTTACAATGAGCAGTTCTTC. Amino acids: CASSVGGRGTYNEQFF.

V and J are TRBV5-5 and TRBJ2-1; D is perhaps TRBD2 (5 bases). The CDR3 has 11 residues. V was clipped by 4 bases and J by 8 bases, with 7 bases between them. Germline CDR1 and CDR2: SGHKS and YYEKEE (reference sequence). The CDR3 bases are TGTGCCAGCAGCCTAGCCGATGAGCAGTTCTTC. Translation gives CASSLADEQFF.

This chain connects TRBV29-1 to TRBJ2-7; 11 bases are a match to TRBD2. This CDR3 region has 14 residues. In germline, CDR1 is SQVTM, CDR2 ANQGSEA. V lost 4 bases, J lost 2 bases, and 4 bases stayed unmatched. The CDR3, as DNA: TGCAGCGTTGTTTTAGCGGGAGGGACCTACGAGCAGTACTTC. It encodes CSVVLAGGTYEQYF.

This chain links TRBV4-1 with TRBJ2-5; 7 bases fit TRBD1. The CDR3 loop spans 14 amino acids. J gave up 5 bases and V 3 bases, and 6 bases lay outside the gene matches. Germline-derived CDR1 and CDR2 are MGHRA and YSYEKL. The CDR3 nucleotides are TGCGCCAGCAGCCACCCCGGGACAGTGGAGACCCAGTACTTC. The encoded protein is CASSHPGTVETQYF.

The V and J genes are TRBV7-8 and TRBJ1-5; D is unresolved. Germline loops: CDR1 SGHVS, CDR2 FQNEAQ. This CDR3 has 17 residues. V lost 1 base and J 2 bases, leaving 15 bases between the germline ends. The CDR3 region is CASSLVAGLRGNQPQHF. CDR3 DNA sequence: TGTGCCAGCAGCTTAGTTGCCGGGCTGAGGGGCAATCAGCCCCAGCATTTT.

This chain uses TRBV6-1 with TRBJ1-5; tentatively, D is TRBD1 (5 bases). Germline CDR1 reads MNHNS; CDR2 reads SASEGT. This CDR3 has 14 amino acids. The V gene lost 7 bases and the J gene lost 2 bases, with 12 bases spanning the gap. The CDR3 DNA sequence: TGTGCCAGCACAGGGAGGGAGGGCAATCAGCCCCAGCATTTT. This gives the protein CASTGREGNQPQHF.

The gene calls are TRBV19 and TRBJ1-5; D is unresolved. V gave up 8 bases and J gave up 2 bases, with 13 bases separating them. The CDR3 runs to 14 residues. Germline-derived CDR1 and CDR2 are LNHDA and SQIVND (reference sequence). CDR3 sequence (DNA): TGTGCCAGTTCTACGGGTCTAGGCAATCAGCCCCAGCATTTT. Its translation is CASSTGLGNQPQHF.